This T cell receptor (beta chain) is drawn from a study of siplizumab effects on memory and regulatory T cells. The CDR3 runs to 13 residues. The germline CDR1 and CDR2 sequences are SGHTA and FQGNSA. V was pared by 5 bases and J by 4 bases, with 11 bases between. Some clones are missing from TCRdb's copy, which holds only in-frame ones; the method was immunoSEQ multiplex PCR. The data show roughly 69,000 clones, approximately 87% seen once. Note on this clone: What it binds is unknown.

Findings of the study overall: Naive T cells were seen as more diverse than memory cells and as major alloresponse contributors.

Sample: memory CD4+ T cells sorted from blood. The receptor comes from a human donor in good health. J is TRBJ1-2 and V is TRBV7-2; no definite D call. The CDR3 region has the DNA TGTGCCAGCAGCCTGCCGGGCGGCTATGGCTACACCTTC. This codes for CASSLPGGYGYTF.